The subject of this entry is one T cell receptor (beta chain). The data are from a study of shared clonotypes between healthy human individuals. It was CD45RO-negative cells, positively selected for CCR7, that made up naive CD8 cells, with terminally differentiated effector memory CD45RA+ cells excluded. Sequenced by immunoSEQ multiplex PCR; TCRdb stores in-frame clones only, minus some. The data contain about 2.2 million clones, 93% of them singletons. The CDR3 sequence is 20 residues long. V lost 1 base, J lost 2 bases, and 13 bases stayed unmatched. Per germline, CDR1 SGHRS and CDR2 YFSETQ. The sequence was obtained from a man aged 18 to 29 in good health. Some clones in this sample may be carry-over from other donors' samples. Input material: naive CD8+ T cells from PBMCs. The rearrangement uses TRBV5-1 and TRBJ2-3; 13 nucleotides line up with TRBD2. The CDR3 bases are TGCGCCAGCAGCTTGAGTCGGGGAGGGGGACTAGCGGGGTCCACAGATACGCAGTATTTT. It translates to CASSLSRGGGLAGSTDTQYF.